The TCR beta chain under discussion was sequenced for a study of blood T cell repertoires in COVID-19. The overall study: Researchers got acute and convalescent COVID-19 samples from the United States, Italy and Spain.

Participant-given clinical history determined each cohort assignment. Resolution of symptoms, clearance, or two negative PCRs was present in recovered Cohort 3 donors. Trimming pared 3 bases from V and 0 bases from J, leaving 9 bases between. CDR1 and CDR2 (germline): SGHTA, FQGNSA. The CDR3 has 15 amino acids. Authors' analysis steps: Estimation of nucleated cell counts relied on the amplification of reference gene primers. The protocol was immunoSEQ multiplex PCR, while the TCRdb copy is restricted to in-frame clones and leaves out a portion. The V and J calls and clone size come from that table; D and trimming were worked out from the DNA. Found here are over 150,000 clones, about 90% of them singletons; the top ten hold roughly 8.9%.

V and J are TRBV7-2 and TRBJ2-1, with D possibly being TRBD2 (5 bases). This sequence was found in a woman between 18 and 29 years old who had recovered from COVID-19. What was sequenced was PBMCs or T cells enriched from blood (not recorded which). The chain's CDR3 is CASSFGLGSYNEQFF. For the CDR3, the DNA is TGTGCCAGCAGCTTCGGACTGGGCTCCTACAATGAGCAGTTCTTC.